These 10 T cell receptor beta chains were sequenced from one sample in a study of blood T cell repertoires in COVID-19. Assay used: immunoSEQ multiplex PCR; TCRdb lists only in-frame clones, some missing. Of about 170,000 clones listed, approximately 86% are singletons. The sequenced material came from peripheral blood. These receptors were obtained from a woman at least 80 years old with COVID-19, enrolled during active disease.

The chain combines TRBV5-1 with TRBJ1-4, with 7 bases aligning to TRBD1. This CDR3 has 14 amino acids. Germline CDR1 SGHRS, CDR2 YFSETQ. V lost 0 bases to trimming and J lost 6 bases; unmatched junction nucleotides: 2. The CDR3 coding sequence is TGCGCCAGCAGCTTGGGGGACAGATATGAAAAACTGTTTTTT. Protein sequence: CASSLGDRYEKLFF.

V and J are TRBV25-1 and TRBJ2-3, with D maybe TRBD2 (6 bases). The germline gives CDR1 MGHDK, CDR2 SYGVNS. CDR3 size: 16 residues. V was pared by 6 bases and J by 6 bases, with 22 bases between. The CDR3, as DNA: TGTGCCAGCAGCGCATTCTCGGCGGGACCTAACGATACGCAGTATTTT. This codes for CASSAFSAGPNDTQYF.

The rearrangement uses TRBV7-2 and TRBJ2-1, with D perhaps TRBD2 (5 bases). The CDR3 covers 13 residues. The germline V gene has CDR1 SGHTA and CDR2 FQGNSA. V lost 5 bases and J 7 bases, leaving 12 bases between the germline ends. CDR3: CASSAPTRNEQFF. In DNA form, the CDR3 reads TGTGCCAGCAGCGCACCAACTAGGAATGAGCAGTTCTTC.

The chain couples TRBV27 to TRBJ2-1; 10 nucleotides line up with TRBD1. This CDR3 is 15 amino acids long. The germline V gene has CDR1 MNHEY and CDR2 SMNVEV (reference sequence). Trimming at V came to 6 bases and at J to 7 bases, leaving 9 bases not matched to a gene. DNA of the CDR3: TGTGCCAGCAGGGACGGGACAGGGGTTAGAAATGAGCAGTTCTTC. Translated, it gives CASRDGTGVRNEQFF.

The CDR3 region is CASSTGTANEKLFF. CDR3 DNA sequence: TGTGCCAGCAGCACCGGGACAGCTAATGAAAAACTGTTTTTT. The rearrangement joins TRBV11-2 to TRBJ1-4, with TRBD1 matching 7 bases. From germline, CDR1 is SGHAT and CDR2 FQNNGV. After removal of 5 bases from V and 3 bases from J, the junction contained 3 bases not matched to a gene. CDR3 size: 14 residues.

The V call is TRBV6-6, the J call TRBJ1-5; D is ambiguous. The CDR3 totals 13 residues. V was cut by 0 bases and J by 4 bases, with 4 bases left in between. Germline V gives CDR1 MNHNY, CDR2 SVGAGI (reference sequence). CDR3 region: CASSYSPNQPQHF. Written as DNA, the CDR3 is TGTGCCAGCAGTTACTCCCCGAATCAGCCCCAGCATTTT.

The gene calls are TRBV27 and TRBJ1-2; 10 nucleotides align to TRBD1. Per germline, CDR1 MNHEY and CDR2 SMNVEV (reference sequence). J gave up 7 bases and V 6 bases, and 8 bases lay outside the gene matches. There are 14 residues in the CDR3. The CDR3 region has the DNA TGTGCCAGCAGGCTCCGTGGACAGGGGGGTGGCTACACCTTC. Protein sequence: CASRLRGQGGGYTF.

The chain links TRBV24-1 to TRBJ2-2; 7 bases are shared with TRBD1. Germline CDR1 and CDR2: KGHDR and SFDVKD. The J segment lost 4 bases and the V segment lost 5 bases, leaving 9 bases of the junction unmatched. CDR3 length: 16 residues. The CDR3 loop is CATSARQGSSTGELFF. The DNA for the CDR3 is TGTGCCACCAGTGCCAGACAGGGAAGCAGCACCGGGGAGCTGTTTTTT.

This CDR3 reads CATDTGLQNSPLHF. The CDR3 DNA sequence: TGTGCCACCGATACCGGGTTACAAAATTCACCCCTCCACTTT. The V call is TRBV28, the J call TRBJ1-6; D is undetermined. The CDR3 is 14 amino acids. The germline V gene has CDR1 MDHEN and CDR2 SYDVKM. The V end lost 10 bases, the J end lost 7 bases, and 17 bases lay between the germline ends.

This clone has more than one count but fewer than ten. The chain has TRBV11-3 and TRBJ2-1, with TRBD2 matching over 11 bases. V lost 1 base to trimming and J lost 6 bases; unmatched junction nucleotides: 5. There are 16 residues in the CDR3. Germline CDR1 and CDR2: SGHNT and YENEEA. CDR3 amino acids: CASSLGPLAGVNEQFF. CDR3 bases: TGTGCCAGCAGCTTAGGGCCACTAGCGGGAGTCAATGAGCAGTTCTTC.